This T cell receptor beta chain was captured in a study of cytomegalovirus exposure and HLA in healthy donors. Study observations and caveats: Later analysis identified a missense DCLRE1C variant that was linked to TCR beta V- and J-gene trimming. Presence/absence analyses assumed roughly uniform sequencing depth across donors. It was reported in a later analysis that an Asian-associated ancestry cluster showed fewer N-insertions than the approximately 670-donor mean. An analysis done earlier found most TCR beta V segments productive about 87% or about 30% of the time.

To note about this clone: Its antigen remains unidentified.

PCR employed 60 Vbeta and 13 Jbeta primers. The table came from immunoSEQ multiplex PCR; TCRdb's copy has only in-frame clones and leaves some out. The sample records around 150,000 clones, roughly 85% being singletons. Specimen: PBMCs. The TCR sequence derives from a man aged 35-49 years in good health and CMV-seronegative.

This CDR3 is CASSRQGSNEQFF. DNA of the CDR3: TGTGCCAGCAGTCGACAGGGGAGCAATGAGCAGTTCTTC. This chain joins TRBV6-6 and TRBJ2-1, with 8 bases fitting TRBD1. The ends lost 5 bases at V and 6 bases at J; junction bases unmatched: 3. The CDR3 is 13 amino acids. The germline gives CDR1 MNHNY, CDR2 SVGAGI (reference sequence).